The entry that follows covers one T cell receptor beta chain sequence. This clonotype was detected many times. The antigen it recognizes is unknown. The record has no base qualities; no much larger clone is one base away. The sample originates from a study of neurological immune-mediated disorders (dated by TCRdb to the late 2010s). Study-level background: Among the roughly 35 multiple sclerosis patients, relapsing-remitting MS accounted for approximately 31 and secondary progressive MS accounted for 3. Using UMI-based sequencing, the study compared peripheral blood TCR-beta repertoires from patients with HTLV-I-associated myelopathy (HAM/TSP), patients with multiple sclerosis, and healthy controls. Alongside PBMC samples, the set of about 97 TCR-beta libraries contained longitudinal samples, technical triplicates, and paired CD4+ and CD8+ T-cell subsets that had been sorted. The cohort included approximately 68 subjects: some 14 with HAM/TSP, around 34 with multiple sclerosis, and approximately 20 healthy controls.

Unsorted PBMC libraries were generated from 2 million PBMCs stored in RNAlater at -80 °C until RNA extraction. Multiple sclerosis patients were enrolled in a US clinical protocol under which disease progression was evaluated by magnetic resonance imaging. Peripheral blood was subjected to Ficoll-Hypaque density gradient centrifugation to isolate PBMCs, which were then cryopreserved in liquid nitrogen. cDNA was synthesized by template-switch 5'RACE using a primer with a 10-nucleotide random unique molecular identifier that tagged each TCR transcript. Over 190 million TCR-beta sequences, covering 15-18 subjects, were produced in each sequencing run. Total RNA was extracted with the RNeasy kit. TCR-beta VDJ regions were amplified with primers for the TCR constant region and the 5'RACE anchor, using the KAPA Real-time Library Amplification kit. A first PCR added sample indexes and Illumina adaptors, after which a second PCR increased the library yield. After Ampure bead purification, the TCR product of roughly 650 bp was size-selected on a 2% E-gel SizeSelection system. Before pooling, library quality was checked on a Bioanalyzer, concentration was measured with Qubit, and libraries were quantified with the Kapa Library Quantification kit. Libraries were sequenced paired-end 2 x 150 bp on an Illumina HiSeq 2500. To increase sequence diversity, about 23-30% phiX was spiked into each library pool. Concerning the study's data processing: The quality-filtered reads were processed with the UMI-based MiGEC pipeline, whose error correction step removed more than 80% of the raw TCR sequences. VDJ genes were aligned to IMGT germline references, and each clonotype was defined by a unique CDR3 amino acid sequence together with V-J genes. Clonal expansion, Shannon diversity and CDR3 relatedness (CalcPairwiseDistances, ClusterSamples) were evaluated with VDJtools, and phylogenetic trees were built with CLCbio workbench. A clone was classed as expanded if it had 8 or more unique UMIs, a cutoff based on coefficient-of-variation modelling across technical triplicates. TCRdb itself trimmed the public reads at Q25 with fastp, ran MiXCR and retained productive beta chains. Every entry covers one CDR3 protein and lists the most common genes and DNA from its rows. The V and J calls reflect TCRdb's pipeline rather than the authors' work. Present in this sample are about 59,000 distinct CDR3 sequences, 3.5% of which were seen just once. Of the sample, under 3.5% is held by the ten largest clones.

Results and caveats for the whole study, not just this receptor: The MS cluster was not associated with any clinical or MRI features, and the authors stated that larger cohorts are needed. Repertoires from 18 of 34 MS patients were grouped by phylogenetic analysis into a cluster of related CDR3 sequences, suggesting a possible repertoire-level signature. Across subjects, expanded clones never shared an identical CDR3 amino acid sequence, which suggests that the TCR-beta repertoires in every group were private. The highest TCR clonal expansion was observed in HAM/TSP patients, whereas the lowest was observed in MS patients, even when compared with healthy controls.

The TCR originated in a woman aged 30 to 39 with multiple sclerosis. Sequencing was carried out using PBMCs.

For the CDR3, the sequence is CSARVGGAGVYNEQFF. The sequenced DNA is TGCAGTGCTAGAGTAGGCGGCGCGGGGGTCTACAATGAGCAGTTCTTC. The chain joins TRBV20-1 to TRBJ2-1, and 7 junctional nucleotides match TRBD2. Taken from the germline V gene (reference sequence), the CDR1 and CDR2 loops are DFQATT and SNEGSKA. From the cysteine up to the phenylalanine, the CDR3 has a length of 16 residues. Here the CDR3 DNA is all that survives: 48 bases in frame from base 1. The germline V end is reduced by 1 base and the J end by 3 bases; junction bases left unmatched: 9.